This section outlines one T cell receptor (beta chain) sequence together with its context. Its matching antigen is unknown. 60 Vbeta and 13 Jbeta primers were used in PCR. Original analysis: A later analysis tallied about 80 million unique TCR beta chains, around 10 million of them shared. Libraries were prepared by immunoSEQ multiplex PCR; TCRdb keeps only in-frame clonotypes and omits some of them. The V and J calls and clone size were taken over from that table, and D and trimming were inferred from the DNA. This sample lists 130,000 or so clones; its ten largest clones have around 1.5%. This specimen comes from a study of cytomegalovirus exposure and HLA in healthy donors. Study results and caveats: Rare TCR sequences dominated, though some public TCRs recurred in many donors.

Material: PBMCs. The TCR comes from a woman aged 40 to 50 in good health and CMV-seronegative.

DNA for the CDR3: TGTGCCACCAGCAGAGCCAGAAATTCCAACTATGGCTACACCTTC. Protein: CATSRARNSNYGYTF. This chain joins TRBV15 and TRBJ1-2; D unclear. V was clipped by 1 base and J by 2 bases, with 11 bases between them. Germline V gene data show CDR1 as LNHNV and CDR2 as YYDKDF (reference sequence). The CDR3 runs to 15 residues.